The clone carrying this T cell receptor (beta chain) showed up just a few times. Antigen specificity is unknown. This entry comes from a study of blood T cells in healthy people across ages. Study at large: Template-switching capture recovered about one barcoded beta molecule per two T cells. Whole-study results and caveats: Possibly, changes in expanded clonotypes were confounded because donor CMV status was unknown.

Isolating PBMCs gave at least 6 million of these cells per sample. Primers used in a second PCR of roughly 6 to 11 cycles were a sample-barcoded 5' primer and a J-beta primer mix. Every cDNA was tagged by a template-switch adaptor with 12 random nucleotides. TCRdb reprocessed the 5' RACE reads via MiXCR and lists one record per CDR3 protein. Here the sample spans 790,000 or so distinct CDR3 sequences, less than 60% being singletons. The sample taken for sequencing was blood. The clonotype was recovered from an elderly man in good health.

The CDR3 loop is CATTREQGFQETQYF. CDR3 DNA sequence: TGCGCCACCACACGAGAACAGGGTTTCCAAGAGACCCAGTACTTC. The chain combines TRBV5-1 with TRBJ2-5, with D perhaps matching TRBD1 (6 bases). The length of the CDR3 is 15 residues. The V end was cut by 9 bases, the J end by 1 base, with 19 bases between. Germline V CDR1 and CDR2: SGHRS, YFSETQ.